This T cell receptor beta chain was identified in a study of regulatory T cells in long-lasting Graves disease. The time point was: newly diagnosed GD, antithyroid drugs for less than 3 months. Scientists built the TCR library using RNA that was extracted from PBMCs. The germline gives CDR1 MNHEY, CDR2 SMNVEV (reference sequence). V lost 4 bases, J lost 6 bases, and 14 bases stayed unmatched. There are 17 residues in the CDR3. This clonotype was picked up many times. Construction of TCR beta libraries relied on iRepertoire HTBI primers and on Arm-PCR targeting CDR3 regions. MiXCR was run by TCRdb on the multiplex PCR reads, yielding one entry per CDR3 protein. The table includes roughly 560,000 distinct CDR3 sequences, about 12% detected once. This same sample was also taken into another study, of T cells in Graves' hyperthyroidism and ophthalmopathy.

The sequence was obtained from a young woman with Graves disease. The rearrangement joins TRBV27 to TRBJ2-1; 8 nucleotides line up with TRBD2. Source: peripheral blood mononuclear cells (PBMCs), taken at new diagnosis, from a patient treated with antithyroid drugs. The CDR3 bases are TGTGCCAGCAGTTCATCGGAACTAGCGGTTAGAAGCAATGAGCAGTTCTTC. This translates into CASSSSELAVRSNEQFF.